These 11 T cell receptor beta chains came from one sample sequenced in a study of neurological immune-mediated disorders. TCRdb recomputed calls from the 5' RACE reads with MiXCR, one row per CDR3 protein. The sample holds tens of thousands of distinct CDR3 sequences; about 6% are singletons and the top ten take roughly 40%. Sequenced sample: CD8+ T cells from blood. All receptors come from a man aged 18 to 29 in good health.

Ten or more counts support this clonotype. The CDR3 DNA sequence: TGCGCCAGCAGCTTAGCATGGGGACTTAGCACAGATACGCAGTATTTT. Protein product: CASSLAWGLSTDTQYF. This rearrangement joins TRBV5-1 to TRBJ2-3, with a tentative D call TRBD2 (6 bases). The CDR3 contains 16 residues. Germline V gene data show CDR1 as SGHRS and CDR2 as YFSETQ. Trimming removed 2 bases at V and 0 bases at J, with 13 bases between.

This clonotype occurred many times. This rearrangement joins TRBV13 to TRBJ2-5; 10 bases are a match to TRBD1. Germline CDR1 is PRHDT and CDR2 is FYEKMQ (reference sequence). V lost 5 bases to trimming and J lost 4 bases; unmatched junction nucleotides: 7. The CDR3 loop spans 15 amino acids. The CDR3 sequence is CASSRRGQGTETQYF. The CDR3 DNA reads TGTGCCAGCAGCCGCCGGGGACAGGGGACAGAGACCCAGTACTTC.

The chain combines TRBV6-6 with TRBJ2-1; 13 nucleotides match TRBD2. The germline V gene has CDR1 MNHNY and CDR2 SVGAGI (reference sequence). The CDR3 is made up of 15 amino acids. Trimming removed 10 bases from V and 1 base from J; junction bases left unmatched: 4. Here the CDR3 reads CATRTSGSSYNEQFF. The CDR3 DNA sequence: TGTGCCACCCGGACTAGCGGGAGTTCCTACAATGAGCAGTTCTTC.

There are many counts of this clonotype. This chain joins TRBV7-6 and TRBJ2-5, with TRBD1 matching over 8 bases. The V and J ends lost 5 bases and 5 bases, in that order; junction bases with no gene match: 7. This CDR3 is 14 amino acids long. CDR1 SGHVS and CDR2 FNYEAQ come from the germline V gene. CDR3 sequence: CASSVSGGRETQYF. DNA of the CDR3: TGTGCCAGCAGCGTTTCAGGGGGCCGGGAGACCCAGTACTTC.

This clonotype was detected many times. The chain joins TRBV20-1 to TRBJ2-7; TRBD1 agrees at 12 bases. J lost 6 bases, V lost 5 bases, and 8 bases had no gene match. Germline-derived CDR1 and CDR2 are DFQATT and SNEGSKA (reference sequence). The length of the CDR3 is 14 residues. The CDR3 reads CSAPGQGAPGEQYF. The CDR3 DNA reads as TGCAGTGCTCCGGGACAGGGGGCTCCGGGCGAGCAGTACTTC.

This clonotype showed up many times. The chain couples TRBV13 to TRBJ1-1; the D is unclear. The germline CDR1 and CDR2 sequences are PRHDT and FYEKMQ (reference sequence). The CDR3 sequence is 11 residues long. Trimming shortened V by 5 bases and J by 7 bases, and 8 bases separated the two germline ends. The CDR3: CASSPRIEAFF. The CDR3 region has the DNA TGTGCCAGCAGCCCCCGAATTGAAGCTTTCTTT.

This clonotype was found many times. The V and J genes are TRBV10-2 and TRBJ2-7; 9 nucleotides align to TRBD1. Germline trimming cut 2 bases from V and 5 bases from J; bases unmatched to any gene: 7. Germline CDR1 and CDR2: WSHSY and SAAADI. The CDR3 contains 15 residues. The CDR3 is CASSEPGQGRNEQYF. The DNA for the CDR3 is TGCGCCAGCAGTGAGCCCGGACAGGGGAGAAACGAGCAGTACTTC.

The sample holds many counts of this clonotype. The rearrangement uses TRBV5-4 and TRBJ2-1; 13 bases map to TRBD2. CDR3 length: 22 residues. V lost 4 bases to trimming and J lost 4 bases; unmatched junction nucleotides: 23. Per the germline V gene, CDR1 is SGHNT and CDR2 is YYREEE (reference sequence). The CDR3 sequence: CASSGDRGERWTSGGLYNEQFF. The CDR3 DNA follows: TGTGCCAGCAGCGGGGACAGGGGCGAAAGATGGACTAGCGGGGGACTATACAATGAGCAGTTCTTC. Based on the CDR3 plus reference TRBV5-4 and TRBJ2-1, the full variable domain is ETGVTQSPTHLIKTRGQQVTLRCSSQSGHNTVSWYQQALGQGPQFIFQYYREEENGRGNFPPRFSGLQFPNYSSELNVNALELDDSALYLCASSGDRGERWTSGGLYNEQFFGPGTRLTVL.

The table lists this clonotype with many counts. The V and J genes are TRBV9 and TRBJ2-1; D perhaps matches TRBD1 (6 bases). Germline V gene sequence: CDR1 SGDLS, CDR2 YYNGEE. V lost 0 bases and J lost 4, with 11 bases in between. CDR3 length: 15 residues. The CDR3 reads CASSVVDSSYNEQFF. CDR3 bases: TGTGCCAGCAGCGTAGTGGACAGCTCGTACAATGAGCAGTTCTTC.

The CDR3 DNA reads TGCAGCGACGGGTGGGGCGACTCAGATACGCAGTATTTT. This sequence encodes CSDGWGDSDTQYF. The chain has TRBV29-1 and TRBJ2-3; perhaps TRBD1 as D (5 bases). From germline, CDR1 is SQVTM and CDR2 ANQGSEA. CDR3 length: 13 amino acids. V gave up 7 bases and J gave up 4 bases, with 15 bases separating them.

The V gene is TRBV10-2, the J gene TRBJ2-7; TRBD1 agrees at 8 bases. The CDR3 covers 18 residues. Germline loops: CDR1 WSHSY, CDR2 SAAADI. Trimming at V came to 3 bases and at J to 2 bases, leaving 15 bases not matched to a gene. The CDR3 loop is CASSDKPGQAHPTYEQYF. DNA for the CDR3: TGCGCCAGCAGTGACAAACCGGGACAGGCACATCCCACCTACGAGCAGTACTTC.